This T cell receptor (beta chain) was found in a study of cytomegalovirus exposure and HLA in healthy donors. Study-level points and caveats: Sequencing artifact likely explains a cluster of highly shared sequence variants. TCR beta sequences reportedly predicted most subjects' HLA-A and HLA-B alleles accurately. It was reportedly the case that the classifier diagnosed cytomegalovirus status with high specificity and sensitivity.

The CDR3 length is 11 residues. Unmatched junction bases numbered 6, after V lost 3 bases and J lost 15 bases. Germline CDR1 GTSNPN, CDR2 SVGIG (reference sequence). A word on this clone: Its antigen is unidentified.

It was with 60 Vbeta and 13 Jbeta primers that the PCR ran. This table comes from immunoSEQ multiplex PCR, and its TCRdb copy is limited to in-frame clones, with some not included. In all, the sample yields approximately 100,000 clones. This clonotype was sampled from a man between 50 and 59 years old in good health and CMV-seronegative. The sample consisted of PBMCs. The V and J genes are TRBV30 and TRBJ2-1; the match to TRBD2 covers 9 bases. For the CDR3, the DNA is TGTGCCTGGAGAAGGAGCGGGAGGTTGTTCTTC. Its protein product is CAWRRSGRLFF.